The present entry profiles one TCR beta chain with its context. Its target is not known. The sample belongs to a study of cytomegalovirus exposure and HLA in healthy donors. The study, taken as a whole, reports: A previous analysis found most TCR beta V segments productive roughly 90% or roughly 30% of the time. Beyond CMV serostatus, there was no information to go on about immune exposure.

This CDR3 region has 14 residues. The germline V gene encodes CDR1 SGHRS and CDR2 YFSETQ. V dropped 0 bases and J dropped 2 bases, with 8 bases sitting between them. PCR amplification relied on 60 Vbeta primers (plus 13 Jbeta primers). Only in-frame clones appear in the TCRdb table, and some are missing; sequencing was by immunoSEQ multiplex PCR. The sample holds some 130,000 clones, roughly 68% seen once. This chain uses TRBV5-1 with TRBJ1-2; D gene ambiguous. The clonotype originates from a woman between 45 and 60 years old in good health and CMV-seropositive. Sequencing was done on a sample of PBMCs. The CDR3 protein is CASSLVPENYGYTF. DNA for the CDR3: TGCGCCAGCAGCTTGGTACCAGAAAACTATGGCTACACCTTC.